One sample yielded the 16 T cell receptor beta chains listed below, sequenced in a study of blood T cell repertoires in COVID-19. Assay used: immunoSEQ multiplex PCR; TCRdb lists only in-frame clones, some missing. Of about 73,000 clones in the sample, over 60% were seen once. Sample: peripheral blood. These receptors were collected from a man between 70 and 80 years old with COVID-19, enrolled during active disease.

The chain is built from TRBV12-5 and TRBJ1-1; D call uncertain. V shed 2 bases and J shed 2 bases, with 6 bases lying between them. This CDR3 comprises 13 residues. Germline loops: CDR1 LGHNT, CDR2 FRNRAP. The CDR3 spells CASGLSGNTEAFF. Written as DNA, the CDR3 is TGTGCTAGTGGTTTGTCGGGAAACACTGAAGCTTTCTTT.

The rearrangement links TRBV6-4 to TRBJ2-2; 9 positions agree with TRBD2. Germline lookup yields CDR1 MRHNA and CDR2 SNTAGT. The ends lost 4 bases at V and 3 bases at J; junction bases unmatched: 9. This CDR3 spans 17 amino acids. CDR3: CASSAATSGLDTGELFF. Written as DNA, the CDR3 is TGTGCCAGCAGTGCCGCGACTAGCGGCCTGGACACCGGGGAGCTGTTTTTT.

This clone turned up a few times. The rearrangement joins TRBV30 to TRBJ1-2, with a tentative D call TRBD1 (6 bases). The V and J ends lost 3 bases and 3 bases respectively, with 20 bases between them. Germline CDR1 is GTSNPN and CDR2 is SVGIG (reference sequence). This CDR3 is 16 amino acids long. CDR3 in DNA: TGTGCCTGGAGAAGGGCAGGGGCTTGGGGGTACTATGGCTACACCTTC. Translation gives CAWRRAGAWGYYGYTF.

This chain uses TRBV18 with TRBJ2-7; D not resolved. CDR1 is KGHSH and CDR2 is LQKENI in the germline V gene. Trimming took off 3 bases at V and 6 bases at J, with 9 bases between the two ends. This CDR3 has 12 residues. For the CDR3, the DNA is TGTGCCAGCTCACCTGGGCCTGGCGAGCAGTACTTC. Translating it yields CASSPGPGEQYF. The entire variable domain, with the rest obtained from reference TRBV18 and TRBJ2-7, is as follows: NAGVMQNPRHLVRRRGQEARLRCSPMKGHSHVYWYRQLPEEGLKFMVYLQKENIIDESGMPKERFSAEFPKEGPSILRIQQVVRGDSAAYFCASSPGPGEQYFGPGTRLTVT.

The CDR3 here is CASSLAGVVSEQYF. CDR3 coding DNA: TGTGCCAGCAGCTTAGCCGGGGTAGTATCCGAGCAGTACTTC. The J gene is TRBJ2-7, the V gene TRBV5-4; tentative D call: TRBD2 (5 bases). Per the germline V gene, CDR1 is SGHNT and CDR2 is YYREEE (reference sequence). The V gene lost 2 bases and the J gene lost 6 bases, with 15 bases spanning the gap. This CDR3 is 14 amino acids long.

V and J are TRBV28 and TRBJ2-7; the match to TRBD1 covers 9 bases. Germline CDR1 reads MDHEN; CDR2 reads SYDVKM. This CDR3 is built from 15 residues. The trim removed 5 bases at V and 1 base at J, leaving 6 bases unmatched. The CDR3 sequence is CASSEPGTGSYEQYF. CDR3 in DNA: TGTGCCAGCAGTGAACCCGGGACAGGGTCCTACGAGCAGTACTTC. Drawing the rest from reference TRBV28 and TRBJ2-7, the complete variable domain is DVKVTQSSRYLVKRTGEKVFLECVQDMDHENMFWYRQDPGLGLRLIYFSYDVKMKEKGDIPEGYSVSREKKERFSLILESASTNQTSMYLCASSEPGTGSYEQYFGPGTRLTVT.

This clone was counted a few times. This chain connects TRBV4-1 to TRBJ1-5; D is undetermined. The CDR3 spans 16 residues. The V end was cut by 0 bases, the J end by 0 bases, with 9 bases between. Germline lookup yields CDR1 MGHRA and CDR2 YSYEKL. The CDR3 here is CASSQEAFSSNQPQHF. CDR3 nucleotide sequence: TGCGCCAGCAGCCAAGAAGCGTTTTCTAGCAATCAGCCCCAGCATTTT.

The chain uses TRBV10-3 and TRBJ2-3, with D possibly being TRBD1 (5 bases). V was shortened by 4 bases and J by 1 base, with 6 bases between the two germline ends. CDR3 size: 13 residues. Looked up from germline, CDR1 is ENHRY and CDR2 is SYGVKD. As DNA, the CDR3 is TGTGCCATCAGTGGCAGGGGCACAGATACGCAGTATTTT. Its protein is CAISGRGTDTQYF.

The V call is TRBV5-6, the J call TRBJ2-3; 7 bases align to TRBD2. The germline CDR1 and CDR2 sequences are SGHDT and YYEEEE. This CDR3 is built from 17 residues. The V gene end was trimmed by 4 bases and the J gene end by 3 bases; junction bases not matched to a gene: 14. As DNA, the CDR3 is TGTGCCAGCAGCAGGGAGGGTTTAGCGTTAATGACAGATACGCAGTATTTT. Encoded protein: CASSREGLALMTDTQYF. Drawing the rest from reference TRBV5-6 and TRBJ2-3, the complete variable domain is DAGVTQSPTHLIKTRGQQVTLRCSPKSGHDTVSWYQQALGQGPQFIFQYYEEEERQRGNFPDRFSGHQFPNYSSELNVNALLLGDSALYLCASSREGLALMTDTQYFGPGTRLTVL.

Regarding this clone: Other DNA sequences in this sample translate to the same CDR3. The V call is TRBV6-5, the J call TRBJ2-7; 10 bases map to TRBD1. From germline, CDR1 is MNHEY and CDR2 SVGAGI. This CDR3 has 14 residues. V gave up 6 bases and J gave up 4 bases; unmatched junction bases: 6. This CDR3 reads CASRGQGGPYEQYF. CDR3 in DNA: TGTGCCAGCAGAGGACAGGGGGGCCCTTACGAGCAGTACTTC.

V and J are TRBV24-1 and TRBJ2-2; 11 bases agree with TRBD1. The CDR3 runs to 15 residues. Germline CDR1 reads KGHDR; CDR2 reads SFDVKD. With 5 bases clipped from V and 6 bases from J, the junction kept 4 bases outside the gene matches. Here the CDR3 reads CATSAPDRGPGELFF. CDR3 coding DNA: TGTGCCACCAGTGCCCCGGACAGGGGGCCCGGGGAGCTGTTTTTT.

The chain combines TRBV24-1 with TRBJ1-1, with TRBD1 matching 11 bases. Germline V gene lookup returns CDR1 KGHDR and CDR2 SFDVKD. The CDR3 consists of 15 residues. Trimming removed 4 bases from V and 6 bases from J; junction bases left unmatched: 6. The CDR3 spells CATSDTGQGVAEAFF. DNA for the CDR3: TGTGCCACCAGTGACACGGGACAGGGGGTGGCTGAAGCTTTCTTT.

This rearrangement joins TRBV28 to TRBJ2-7, with 9 bases matching TRBD2. The CDR3 contains 15 residues. Trimming at V came to 6 bases and at J to 2 bases, leaving 8 bases not matched to a gene. Germline assignment: CDR1 MDHEN and CDR2 SYDVKM. CDR3 region: CASSRGGASAYEQYF. The CDR3 region has the DNA TGTGCCAGCAGCCGCGGGGGGGCCAGCGCCTACGAGCAGTACTTC.

The genes are TRBV2 and TRBJ2-7, with 7 bases aligning to TRBD1. V trimming: 6 bases; J trimming: 3 bases; junction bases outside the gene matches: 11. Germline CDR1 is SNHLY and CDR2 is FYNNEI. There are 15 residues in the CDR3. The DNA for the CDR3 is TGTGCCAGCAGATTTCTCCCGGGACAGAACTACGAGCAGTACTTC. Amino acids: CASRFLPGQNYEQYF.

The chain recombines TRBV2 with TRBJ1-1; D is undetermined. This CDR3 is 15 amino acids long. Germline CDR1 reads SNHLY; CDR2 reads FYNNEI. V was cut by 6 bases and J by 3 bases, with 17 bases left in between. CDR3 in amino acids: CASSLSWARDTEAFF. The CDR3 coding sequence is TGTGCCAGCAGCCTTTCCTGGGCGCGGGACACTGAAGCTTTCTTT.

The chain combines TRBV4-3 with TRBJ2-1; weak D call: TRBD2 (5 bases). Germline V gives CDR1 LGHNA, CDR2 YSLEER. The CDR3 loop spans 16 amino acids. Deletions cut 0 bases from V and 4 bases from J, with 13 bases between. Here the CDR3 reads CASSQDFGLKYNEQFF. The CDR3 region has the DNA TGCGCCAGCAGCCAAGATTTTGGACTCAAATACAATGAGCAGTTCTTC.